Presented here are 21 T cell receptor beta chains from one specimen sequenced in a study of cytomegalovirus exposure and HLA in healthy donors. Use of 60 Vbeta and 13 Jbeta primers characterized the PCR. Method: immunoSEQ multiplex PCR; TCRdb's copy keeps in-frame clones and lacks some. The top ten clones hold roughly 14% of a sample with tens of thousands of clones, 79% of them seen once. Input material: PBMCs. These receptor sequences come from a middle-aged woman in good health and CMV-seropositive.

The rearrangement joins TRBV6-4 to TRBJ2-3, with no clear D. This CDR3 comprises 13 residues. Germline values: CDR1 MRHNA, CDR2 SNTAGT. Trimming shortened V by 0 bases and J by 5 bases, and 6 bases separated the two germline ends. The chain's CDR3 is CASSDSPRDTQYF. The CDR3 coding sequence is TGTGCCAGCAGTGACTCGCCCAGAGATACGCAGTATTTT.

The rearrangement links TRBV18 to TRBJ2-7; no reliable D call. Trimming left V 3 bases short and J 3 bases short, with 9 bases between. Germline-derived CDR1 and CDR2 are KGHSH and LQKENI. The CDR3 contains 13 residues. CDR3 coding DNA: TGTGCCAGCTCACCTGAACTATACTACGAGCAGTACTTC. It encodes CASSPELYYEQYF.

CDR3: CASSVVGSGGAQYF. Here the CDR3 DNA reads TGTGCCAGCAGCGTAGTGGGTAGCGGGGGAGCGCAGTATTTT. The V gene is TRBV9, the J gene TRBJ2-3, with 9 bases fitting TRBD2. CDR1 is SGDLS and CDR2 is YYNGEE in the germline V gene. Trimming cost V 0 bases and J 10 bases; bases outside gene matches: 6. CDR3 size: 14 residues.

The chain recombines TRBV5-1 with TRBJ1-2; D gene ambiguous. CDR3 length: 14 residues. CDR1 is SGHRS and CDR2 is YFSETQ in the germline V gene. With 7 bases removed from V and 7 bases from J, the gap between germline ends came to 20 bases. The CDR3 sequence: CASRLMEGRAGYTF. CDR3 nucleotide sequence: TGCGCCAGCCGACTTATGGAGGGTCGGGCTGGCTACACCTTC.

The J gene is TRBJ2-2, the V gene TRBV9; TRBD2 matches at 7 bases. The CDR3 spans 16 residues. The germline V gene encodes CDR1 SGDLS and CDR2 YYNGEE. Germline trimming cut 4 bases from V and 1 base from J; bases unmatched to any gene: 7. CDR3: CASSSLGGMNTGELFF. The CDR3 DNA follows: TGTGCCAGCAGCTCCTTGGGGGGGATGAACACCGGGGAGCTGTTTTTT.

CDR3 DNA: TGTGCCAGCAGCTCAGCCGGGACTAGCGGGGGAAGGGAGACCCAGTACTTC. Its translation is CASSSAGTSGGRETQYF. The chain joins TRBV7-9 to TRBJ2-5, with TRBD2 identical over 14 bases. Germline V gene lookup returns CDR1 SEHNR and CDR2 FQNEAQ (reference sequence). Trimming took 4 bases from V and 5 from J; bases not matched to a gene: 9. This CDR3 has 17 residues.

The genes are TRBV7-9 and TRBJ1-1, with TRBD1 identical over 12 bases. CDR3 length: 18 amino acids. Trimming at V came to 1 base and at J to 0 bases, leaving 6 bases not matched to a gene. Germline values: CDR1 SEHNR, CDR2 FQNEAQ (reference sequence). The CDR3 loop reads CASSLGGQGARMNTEAFF. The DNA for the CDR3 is TGTGCCAGCAGCTTAGGGGGACAGGGGGCCAGAATGAACACTGAAGCTTTCTTT.

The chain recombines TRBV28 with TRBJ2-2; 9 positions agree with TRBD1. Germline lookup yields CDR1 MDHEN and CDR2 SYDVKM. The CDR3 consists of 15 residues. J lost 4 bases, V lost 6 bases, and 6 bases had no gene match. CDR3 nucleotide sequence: TGTGCCAGCAGGGACAGGGGCTGGGGCACCGGGGAGCTGTTTTTT. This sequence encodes CASRDRGWGTGELFF.

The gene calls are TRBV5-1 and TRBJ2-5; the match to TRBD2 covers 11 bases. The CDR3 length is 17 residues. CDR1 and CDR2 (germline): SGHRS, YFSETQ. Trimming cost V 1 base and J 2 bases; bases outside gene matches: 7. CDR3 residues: CASSLPPSGGMQETQYF. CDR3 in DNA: TGCGCCAGCAGCTTGCCACCTAGCGGGGGGATGCAAGAGACCCAGTACTTC.

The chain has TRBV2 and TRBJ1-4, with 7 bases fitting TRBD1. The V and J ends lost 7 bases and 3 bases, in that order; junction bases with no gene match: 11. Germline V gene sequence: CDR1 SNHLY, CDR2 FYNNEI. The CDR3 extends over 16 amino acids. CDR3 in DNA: TGTGCCAGCACTCCGGCAGGGGGTTGGGCTAATGAAAAACTGTTTTTT. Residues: CASTPAGGWANEKLFF.

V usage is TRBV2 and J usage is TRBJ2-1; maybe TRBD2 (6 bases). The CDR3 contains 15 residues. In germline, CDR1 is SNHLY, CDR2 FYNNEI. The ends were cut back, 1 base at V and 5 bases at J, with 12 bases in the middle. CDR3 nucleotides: TGTGCCAGCAGTGAAGTGGGTAGCGGACACAATGAGCAGTTCTTC. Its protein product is CASSEVGSGHNEQFF.

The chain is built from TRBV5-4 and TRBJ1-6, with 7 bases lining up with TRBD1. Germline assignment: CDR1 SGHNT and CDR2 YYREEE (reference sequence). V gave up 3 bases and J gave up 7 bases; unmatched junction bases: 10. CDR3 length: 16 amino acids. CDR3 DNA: TGTGCCAGCAGCTCTACAGGGGACGTACCGAATTCACCCCTCCACTTT. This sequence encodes CASSSTGDVPNSPLHF. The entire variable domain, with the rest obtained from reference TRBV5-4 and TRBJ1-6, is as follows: ETGVTQSPTHLIKTRGQQVTLRCSSQSGHNTVSWYQQALGQGPQFIFQYYREEENGRGNFPPRFSGLQFPNYSSELNVNALELDDSALYLCASSSTGDVPNSPLHFGNGTRLTVT.

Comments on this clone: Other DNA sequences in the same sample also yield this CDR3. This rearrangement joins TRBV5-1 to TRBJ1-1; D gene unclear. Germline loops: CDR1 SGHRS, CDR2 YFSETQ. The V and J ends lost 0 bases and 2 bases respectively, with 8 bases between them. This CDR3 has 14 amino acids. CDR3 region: CASSLASSNTEAFF. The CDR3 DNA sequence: TGCGCCAGCAGCTTGGCTTCAAGCAACACTGAAGCTTTCTTT.

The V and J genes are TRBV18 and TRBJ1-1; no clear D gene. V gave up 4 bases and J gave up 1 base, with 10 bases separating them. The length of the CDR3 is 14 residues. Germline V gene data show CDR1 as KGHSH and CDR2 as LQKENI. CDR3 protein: CASSLGDPNTEAFF. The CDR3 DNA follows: TGTGCCAGCTCACTAGGAGACCCGAACACTGAAGCTTTCTTT. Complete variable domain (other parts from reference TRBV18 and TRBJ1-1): NAGVMQNPRHLVRRRGQEARLRCSPMKGHSHVYWYRQLPEEGLKFMVYLQKENIIDESGMPKERFSAEFPKEGPSILRIQQVVRGDSAAYFCASSLGDPNTEAFFGQGTRLTVV.

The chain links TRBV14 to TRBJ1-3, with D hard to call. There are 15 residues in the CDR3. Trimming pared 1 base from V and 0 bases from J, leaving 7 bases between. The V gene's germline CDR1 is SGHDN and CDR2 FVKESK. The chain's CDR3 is CASSQGGISGNTIYF. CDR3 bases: TGTGCCAGCAGCCAAGGAGGAATCTCTGGAAACACCATATATTTT.

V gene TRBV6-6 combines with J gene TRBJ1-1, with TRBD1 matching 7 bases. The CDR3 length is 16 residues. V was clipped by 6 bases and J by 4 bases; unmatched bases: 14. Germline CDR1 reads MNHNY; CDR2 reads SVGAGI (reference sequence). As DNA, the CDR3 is TGTGCCAGCAGACCAACGACAGGGATGATCTCCACTGAAGCTTTCTTT. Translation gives CASRPTTGMISTEAFF.

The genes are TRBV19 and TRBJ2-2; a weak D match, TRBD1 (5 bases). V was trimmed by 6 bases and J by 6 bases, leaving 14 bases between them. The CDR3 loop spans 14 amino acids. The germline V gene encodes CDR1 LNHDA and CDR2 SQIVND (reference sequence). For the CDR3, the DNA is TGTGCCAGTAGGCCACGGACATATCCCGGGGAGCTGTTTTTT. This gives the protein CASRPRTYPGELFF.

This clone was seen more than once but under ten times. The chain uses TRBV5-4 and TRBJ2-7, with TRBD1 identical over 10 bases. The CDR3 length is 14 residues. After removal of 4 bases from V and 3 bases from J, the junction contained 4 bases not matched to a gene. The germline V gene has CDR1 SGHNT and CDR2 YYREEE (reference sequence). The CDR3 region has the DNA TGTGCCAGCAGCGTGGGGGACAGGGGCTACGAGCAGTACTTC. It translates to CASSVGDRGYEQYF.

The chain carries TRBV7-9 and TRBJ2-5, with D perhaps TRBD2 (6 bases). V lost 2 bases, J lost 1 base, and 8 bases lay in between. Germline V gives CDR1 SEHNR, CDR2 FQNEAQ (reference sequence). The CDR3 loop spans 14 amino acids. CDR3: CASSLTGVQETQYF. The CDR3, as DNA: TGTGCCAGCAGCTTAACGGGAGTCCAAGAGACCCAGTACTTC. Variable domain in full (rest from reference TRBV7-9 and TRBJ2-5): DTGVSQNPRHKITKRGQNVTFRCDPISEHNRLYWYRQTLGQGPEFLTYFQNEAQLEKSRLLSDRFSAERPKGSFSTLEIQRTEQGDSAMYLCASSLTGVQETQYFGPGTRLLVL.

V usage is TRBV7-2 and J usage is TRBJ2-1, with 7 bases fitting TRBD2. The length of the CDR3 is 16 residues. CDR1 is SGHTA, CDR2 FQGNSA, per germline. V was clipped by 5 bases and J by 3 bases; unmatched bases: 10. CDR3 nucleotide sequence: TGTGCCAGCAGCACGAAAGGGCGGGGGAGCTACAATGAGCAGTTCTTC. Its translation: CASSTKGRGSYNEQFF. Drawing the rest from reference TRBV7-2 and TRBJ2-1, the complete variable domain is GAGVSQSPSNKVTEKGKDVELRCDPISGHTALYWYRQSLGQGLEFLIYFQGNSAPDKSGLPSDRFSAERTGGSVSTLTIQRTQQEDSAVYLCASSTKGRGSYNEQFFGPGTRLTVL.

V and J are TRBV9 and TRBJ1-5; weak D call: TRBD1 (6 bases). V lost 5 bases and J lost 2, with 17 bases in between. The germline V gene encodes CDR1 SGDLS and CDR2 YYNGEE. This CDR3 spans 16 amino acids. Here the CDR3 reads CASRPPGGRGNQPQHF. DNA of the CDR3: TGTGCCAGCAGGCCCCCCGGGGGGCGAGGCAATCAGCCCCAGCATTTT.